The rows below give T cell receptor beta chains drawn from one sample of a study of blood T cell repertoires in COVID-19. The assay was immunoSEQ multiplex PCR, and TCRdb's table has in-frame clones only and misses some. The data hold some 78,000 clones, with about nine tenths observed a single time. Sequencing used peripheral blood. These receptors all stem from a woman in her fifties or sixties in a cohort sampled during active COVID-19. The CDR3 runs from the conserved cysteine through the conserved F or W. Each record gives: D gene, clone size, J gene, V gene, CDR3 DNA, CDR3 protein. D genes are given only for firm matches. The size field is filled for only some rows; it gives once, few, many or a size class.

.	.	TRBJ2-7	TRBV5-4	TGTGCCAGCAGCGGAAGGACACAGGGTCCCTACGAGCAGTACTTC	CASSGRTQGPYEQYF
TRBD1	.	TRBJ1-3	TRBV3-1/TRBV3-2	TGTGCCAGCAGACAGGGGGCCGCTTCTGGAAACACCATATATTTT	CASRQGAASGNTIYF
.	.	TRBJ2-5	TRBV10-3	TGTGCCATCAGTGTAGGGGGATCCAAAGAGACCCAGTACTTC	CAISVGGSKETQYF
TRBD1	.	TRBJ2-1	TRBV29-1	TGCAGCGGTGACAGGGGTACGGGCTACAATGAGCAGTTCTTC	CSGDRGTGYNEQFF
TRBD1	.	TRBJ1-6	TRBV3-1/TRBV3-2	TGTGCCAGCGGCGGGACAGGGGGGAATTCACCCCTCCACTTT	CASGGTGGNSPLHF
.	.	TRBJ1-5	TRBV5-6	TGTGCCAGCAGCTTGGGCGGAGGGCAGCCCCAGCATTTT	CASSLGGGQPQHF
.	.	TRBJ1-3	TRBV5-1	TGCGCCAGCAGCCCATCGACCTCGTCGTCGACTTCTGGAAACACCATATATTTT	CASSPSTSSSTSGNTIYF
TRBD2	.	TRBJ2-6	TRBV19	TGTGCCAGTACCCGGGGGGCTGGGGCCAACGTCCTGACTTTC	CASTRGAGANVLTF
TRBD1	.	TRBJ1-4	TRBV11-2	TGTGCCAGCAGCTTAGGACAGGGGGTTCTAAAACTGTTTTTT	CASSLGQGVLKLFF
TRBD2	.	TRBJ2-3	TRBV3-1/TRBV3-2	TGTGCCAGCAGCCAAGGGCACCCGGGACTAGCGGCCGCACGGAATACGCAGTATTTT	CASSQGHPGLAAARNTQYF
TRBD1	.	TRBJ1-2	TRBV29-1	TGCAGCGTTGAAGGAGGGGGCCGTAACTATGGCTACACCTTC	CSVEGGGRNYGYTF
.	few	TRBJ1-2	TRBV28	TGTGCCAGCAGTTTTGGAGGGGAAGGCTACACCTTC	CASSFGGEGYTF
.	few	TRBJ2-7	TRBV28	TGTGCCAGCAGATTGGCCCCCTCGACGGGGGCCTACGAGCAGTACTTC	CASRLAPSTGAYEQYF
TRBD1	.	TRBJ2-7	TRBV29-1	TGCAGCGTTGAGGGACAGACCTCCTACGAGCAGTACTTC	CSVEGQTSYEQYF
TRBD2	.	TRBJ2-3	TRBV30	TGTGCCTGGGAGCCGGGACTAGCGTCTAGCACAGATACGCAGTATTTT	CAWEPGLASSTDTQYF
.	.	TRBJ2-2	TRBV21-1	TGTGCCAGCAGCCTCCACGGAGCCTGCGGGGAGCTGTTTTTT	CASSLHGACGELFF
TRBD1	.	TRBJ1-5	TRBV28	TGTGCCAGCAGCCCCCGACAGGGGGTCAGCAATCAGCCCCAGCATTTT	CASSPRQGVSNQPQHF
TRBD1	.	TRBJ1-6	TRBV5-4	TGTGCCAGCAGCCGGGACAGTAGCTCCTATAATTCACCCCTCCACTTT	CASSRDSSSYNSPLHF
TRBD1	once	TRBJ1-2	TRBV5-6	TGTGCCAGCAGCTTGGGACAGGGAGGATATGGCTACACCTTC	CASSLGQGGYGYTF
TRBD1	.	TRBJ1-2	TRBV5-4	TGTGCCAGCAGCTTGGGAGGGGGCAGTCACAATGGCTACACCTTC	CASSLGGGSHNGYTF
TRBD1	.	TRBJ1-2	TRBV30	TGTGCCTGGAGGGGACAGGGTGGTAGCTACACCTTC	CAWRGQGGSYTF
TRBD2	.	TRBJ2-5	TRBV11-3	TGTGCCAGCAGCTCCAAGCGGGGTGCGGAGACCCAGTACTTC	CASSSKRGAETQYF
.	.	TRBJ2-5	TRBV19	TGTGCCAGTGGACTGATAGGGGAGACCCAGTACTTC	CASGLIGETQYF
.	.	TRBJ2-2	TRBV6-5	TGTGCCAGCGAGGTCTTCCCGGGGACCGGGGAGCTGTTTTTT	CASEVFPGTGELFF
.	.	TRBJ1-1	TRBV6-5	TGTGCCAGCACCGTAGGACAGCCCGCATCTGAAGCTTTCTTT	CASTVGQPASEAFF
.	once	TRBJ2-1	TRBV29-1	TGCAGCGCCAGGGTGTGGGGCCGGAACAATGAGCAGTTCTTC	CSARVWGRNNEQFF
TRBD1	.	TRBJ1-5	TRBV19	TGTGCCAGTATACAGGGGAAAGGCTGGAGCAATCAGCCCCAGCATTTT	CASIQGKGWSNQPQHF
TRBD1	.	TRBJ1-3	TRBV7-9	TGTGCCAGCAGCTTCGAGGGGGCAAAAGGAAACACCATATATTTT	CASSFEGAKGNTIYF
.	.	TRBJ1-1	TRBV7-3	TGTGCCAGCAGCTTAGGCTCGCAGTTAGCCGGGACTGAAGCTTTCTTT	CASSLGSQLAGTEAFF
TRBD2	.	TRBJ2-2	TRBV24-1	TGTGCCACCAGCCCGGGGACTAGTGCAGGGGCCGGGGAGCTGTTTTTT	CATSPGTSAGAGELFF